Each of the 10 T cell receptor beta chains below was sequenced from the same sample in a study of shared clonotypes between healthy human individuals. Repertoires were generated with immunoSEQ multiplex PCR, while TCRdb's copy carries only in-frame clones and drops some. The data show approximately 1.5 million clones, 95% to 99% seen once. The sample taken for sequencing was naive CD4+ T cells sorted from blood. Described subset: CD45RA+ positively selected. Source of these receptors: a man aged 25 to 45 in good health.

The chain joins TRBV27 to TRBJ1-5, with D hard to call. V was pared by 6 bases and J by 4 bases, with 10 bases between. The CDR3 runs 13 residues. Per germline, CDR1 MNHEY and CDR2 SMNVEV (reference sequence). CDR3 sequence (DNA): TGTGCCAGCAGGTCGAAAGCTAATCAGCCCCAGCATTTT. Its protein is CASRSKANQPQHF.

This rearrangement joins TRBV14 to TRBJ2-1, with 7 bases lining up with TRBD2. CDR3 length: 15 amino acids. V lost 0 bases and J lost 4; bases outside the gene matches: 3. Germline CDR1 SGHDN, CDR2 FVKESK. The CDR3 spells CASSQDGRRYNEQFF. The CDR3, as DNA: TGTGCCAGCAGCCAAGACGGGAGGCGGTACAATGAGCAGTTCTTC.

DNA of the CDR3: TGTGCCACCAGCACAGGAATGACTAGCACACAGTACGAGCAGTACTTC. Encoded protein: CATSTGMTSTQYEQYF. V usage is TRBV15 and J usage is TRBJ2-7; 7 bases align to TRBD2. The CDR3 has 16 amino acids. Germline V lookup: CDR1 LNHNV, CDR2 YYDKDF (reference sequence). Unmatched junction bases numbered 13, after V lost 4 bases and J lost 4 bases.

V and J are TRBV6-5 and TRBJ2-7; possibly TRBD1 for D (6 bases). V dropped 6 bases and J dropped 5 bases, with 20 bases sitting between them. The CDR3 runs 15 residues. The germline V gene encodes CDR1 MNHEY and CDR2 SVGAGI. The CDR3: CASSRTVPGAHEQYF. The CDR3 DNA sequence: TGTGCCAGCAGCCGGACAGTTCCAGGGGCGCACGAGCAGTACTTC.

CDR3 bases: TGCGCCAGCAGCCCCCTGACAGGGAACTCCTACGAGCAGTACTTC. Its translation is CASSPLTGNSYEQYF. The chain joins TRBV5-1 to TRBJ2-7, with 7 bases aligning to TRBD1. This CDR3 is 15 amino acids long. Germline V gene sequence: CDR1 SGHRS, CDR2 YFSETQ. J gave up 0 bases and V 4 bases, and 7 bases lay outside the gene matches.

This chain connects TRBV5-1 to TRBJ1-2, with 8 bases lining up with TRBD1. The CDR3 covers 12 residues. Germline trimming cut 4 bases from V and 7 bases from J; bases unmatched to any gene: 3. Germline loops: CDR1 SGHRS, CDR2 YFSETQ. The CDR3 coding sequence is TGCGCCAGCAGCATGACAGGGGTTGGCTACACCTTC. It specifies CASSMTGVGYTF.

This chain links TRBV2 with TRBJ2-5, with TRBD2 matching 9 bases. The germline V gene encodes CDR1 SNHLY and CDR2 FYNNEI. V lost 9 bases to trimming and J lost 1 base; unmatched junction nucleotides: 6. The CDR3 loop spans 14 amino acids. In DNA, the CDR3 is TGTGCCAGTCTAGCGGGGAGCGTCCAAGAGACCCAGTACTTC. It codes for CASLAGSVQETQYF.

The chain couples TRBV5-1 to TRBJ2-1; 8 bases line up with TRBD2. CDR3 size: 13 residues. V lost 4 bases and J lost 7; bases outside the gene matches: 4. Germline lookup yields CDR1 SGHRS and CDR2 YFSETQ. CDR3 sequence (DNA): TGCGCCAGCAGCAATAGCGGGAAGAATGAGCAGTTCTTC. Amino acids: CASSNSGKNEQFF.

This chain connects TRBV19 to TRBJ2-7; D may be TRBD2 (5 bases). The CDR3 spans 16 residues. Germline CDR1 LNHDA, CDR2 SQIVND (reference sequence). V was cut by 3 bases and J by 0 bases, with 15 bases left in between. As DNA, the CDR3 is TGTGCCAGTAGTATTAATGGGCGGGCTAACTCCTACGAGCAGTACTTC. Its protein product is CASSINGRANSYEQYF.

This chain uses TRBV7-2 with TRBJ1-2; 10 bases align to TRBD1. The V segment lost 0 bases and the J segment 4 bases; nucleotides outside the gene matches: 5. CDR1 and CDR2 from the germline V gene are SGHTA and FQGNSA. This CDR3 has 16 residues. In DNA, the CDR3 is TGTGCCAGCAGCTTAGCCGGGACAGGGGAGGTCTATGGCTACACCTTC. Translating gives CASSLAGTGEVYGYTF. The full variable domain, completed using reference TRBV7-2 and TRBJ1-2, is GAGVSQSPSNKVTEKGKDVELRCDPISGHTALYWYRQSLGQGLEFLIYFQGNSAPDKSGLPSDRFSAERTGGSVSTLTIQRTQQEDSAVYLCASSLAGTGEVYGYTFGSGTRLTVV.